This T cell receptor (beta chain) is drawn from a study of early T cells in non-severe SARS-CoV-2 infection. Whole-study context: Chains were unpaired, as sequencing was done on bulk RNA from unsorted whole blood. Overall study findings and caveats: Matching results from VDJdb favored anti-spike CD8 responses, leaving private and CD4 specificities undetected.

This clonotype was recorded a few times. Antigen specificity is unknown. Attachment of unique molecular identifiers to individual cDNA molecules was performed. TCRdb reanalysed the 5' RACE reads using MiXCR and keeps one entry per CDR3 protein. The table includes 97,000 or so distinct CDR3 sequences, about an eighth detected once. Between the trimmed V and J ends, which lost 3 bases and 4 bases, there was a span of 8 bases. CDR1 is SNHLY, CDR2 FYNNEI, per germline. The CDR3 contains 13 residues. The receptor comes from an adult who was a healthcare worker with PCR-confirmed SARS-CoV-2 infection or an uninfected control (not recorded which). The chain recombines TRBV2 with TRBJ2-3; D is unclear. Source material: whole blood. CDR3 coding DNA: TGTGCCAGCAGTGATGGCGTCGCAGATACGCAGTATTTT. Its protein is CASSDGVADTQYF.